This TCR beta chain was observed in a study of tumor-infiltrating lymphocytes in primary liver carcinoma listed by TCRdb under 2017. At the level of the whole study: The five patients, three men and two women aged 30 to 69 years, had hepatocellular carcinoma (four) or combined HCC and intrahepatic cholangiocarcinoma (one). The tumors of the five patients were staged as T1-T3 N0M0, with maximum diameters ranging from about 4 to 10 cm. Each sample produced about 3.5 to 7.13 million productive TCRbeta reads, and read depth showed no significant difference between tissue types. For each liver tumor, the study sampled five regions along with adjacent normal tissue and blood, and applied TCRbeta repertoire sequencing, expression microarrays and whole-exome sequencing. A total of roughly 35 specimens from 5 patients went through TCRbeta repertoire sequencing, namely 25 tumor regions, 5 adjacent noncancerous liver tissues and 5 peripheral blood samples. Reproducibility between technical replicate repertoires was high, with correlation coefficients above 0.95 and mean shared-clone rates approximately 0.91.

A constant-region primer and ProtoScript II reverse transcriptase were used to reverse-transcribe TCRbeta-specific cDNA from approximately 500 ng total RNA. The TCRbeta libraries were prepared through three rounds of nested multiplex PCR following a slightly modified ARM-PCR procedure. The first two PCR rounds used multiplex TRBV1-TRBV30 forward primers with a Cbeta reverse primer, each for roughly 10 cycles. Sample barcodes and Illumina adapters were added in a final 25-cycle PCR with Deep VentR polymerase. Amplicons of 200-500 bp were gel-purified with a QIAquick gel extraction kit before sequencing. TCRbeta amplicons were sequenced on an Illumina HiSeq 2500 with 250-bp paired-end reads. From the authors' description of their analysis: Quality trimming of reads was performed with Trimmomatic v0.33, and paired reads were merged with FLASH v1.2.11 so that full CDR3 sequences could be recovered. V, D and J germline segments were assigned to the rearranged TCRbeta sequences by MiGEC v1.2.1b. Clonotype statistics and Shannon-Wiener diversity indices were computed with VDJtools v1.0.0. To cut down on sampling bias, every analysis after diversity analysis relied on just the 250 most abundant clonotypes from each sample. TCRdb took the public reads, trimmed them with fastp at Q25, ran MiXCR for clone calling and kept in-frame beta chains. When rows share a CDR3 protein, they turn into one entry using the most common DNA and genes. The V and J calls and clone size come from TCRdb's table, not from the authors' own analysis. Recorded for this sample are under 150,000 distinct CDR3 sequences; around 65% of them occurred a single time. The ten largest clones add up to over 8% of the sample.

Study-wide conclusions, independent of this receptor: Only the TCR beta chain was sequenced, so true repertoire diversity is likely underestimated because unpaired alpha chains were not captured. Pairs of tumor regions showed greater repertoire overlap (mean approximately 35%) than tumor-adjacent pairs (roughly 17%) or tumor-blood pairs (approximately 15%), which is consistent with antigen-driven expansion. Only a few patients were included in the study, and the authors note that the findings should be validated in a larger study. Compared with blood, tumors had a significantly larger share of the repertoire taken up by the top 250 clones (p = 0.039). Bulk unsorted samples precluded comparing CD4+ and CD8+ T cell repertoires.

Total RNA and DNA were co-extracted from around 20-30 mg of bulk tissue with the AllPrep DNA/RNA mini kit, without cell sorting. Between November 2015 and 2016, a handful of patients in China with histopathologically diagnosed primary liver carcinoma had their tumors surgically resected. At the time of sampling, the patients had chronic HBV infection and had not received any treatment. Fresh tumor and adjacent tissue pieces were bisected; one half was stored in RNAlater at -80°C, the other sent for histology. This clonotype was seen a handful of times. Its target antigen remains unknown. Base quality data are lacking; no much larger clone is found one base away. Per the germline V gene, SNHLY is the CDR1 and FYNNEI is the CDR2. The CDR3 has 15 amino acids, counting the end cysteine and phenylalanine. Left in the record is the CDR3 DNA by itself, 45 bases read in frame from the first base. The junction shows trimming of 7 bases on V and 6 bases on J, plus 19 bases between the germline ends.

The source material was tumor-adjacent normal liver tissue. The V gene is TRBV2 and the J gene is TRBJ2-1, with TRBD2 tentatively as D gene (6 bases match). This clonotype was obtained from a woman between 55 and 75 years old with primary liver carcinoma and hepatitis B virus infection. The CDR3 sequence is CASTALGVGGNEQFF. In nucleotides, the sequence is TGTGCCAGCACCGCCCTAGGCGTCGGGGGCAATGAGCAGTTCTTC.